The clone carrying this T cell receptor (beta chain) was picked up many times. Its antigen is unidentified. TCRdb processed the multiplex PCR reads anew with MiXCR; each CDR3 protein has one entry. The sample consists of 70,000 to 95,000 distinct CDR3 sequences, roughly 19% of them appearing once. This sample was taken from a study of breast tumors, draining lymph nodes, adjacent tissues. The study, taken as a whole, reports: Findings are consistent with lymph node origin and intratumoral expansion of most tumor T cells. Tumor repertoires ranked between lymph nodes and nontumor tissue in diversity, with V and J gene preferences.

Germline lookup yields CDR1 SGHKS and CDR2 YYEKEE (reference sequence). With V trimmed by 4 bases and J by 3 bases, 6 bases remained unmatched. CDR3 length equals 15 residues. Axillary draining lymph nodes of breast cancer patients supplied the node samples. Sequenced: axillary lymph node tissue. The J gene is TRBJ2-7, the V gene TRBV5-5; 11 positions match TRBD2. This TCR derives from a female donor with breast cancer. Some clones in this sample may be carry-over from other donors' samples. The CDR3 sequence is CASSVTSGSFYEQYF. CDR3 DNA sequence: TGTGCCAGCAGCGTCACTAGCGGGAGTTTCTACGAGCAGTACTTC. Using reference TRBV5-5 and TRBJ2-7 for the parts outside the CDR3, the full variable domain is DAGVTQSPTHLIKTRGQQVTLRCSPISGHKSVSWYQQVLGQGPQFIFQYYEKEERGRGNFPDRFSARQFPNYSSELNVNALLLGDSALYLCASSVTSGSFYEQYFGPGTRLTVT.